One and the same sample provided the 13 T cell receptor beta chains below, sequenced in a study of blood T cells in healthy people across ages. The use of a sample-barcoded 5' primer and a J-beta primer mix characterized a second PCR of roughly 6 to 12 cycles. One entry per CDR3 protein results from TCRdb running MiXCR on the 5' RACE reads. The data show about 1,500,000 distinct CDR3 sequences, around 39% seen once. Input material: blood. The receptors shown here come from a woman between 18 and 29 years old in good health.

The V and J genes are TRBV27 and TRBJ2-1; D unclear. V lost 5 bases to trimming and J lost 0 bases, with 17 bases between them. From germline, CDR1 is MNHEY and CDR2 SMNVEV (reference sequence). This CDR3 has 17 residues. CDR3 nucleotides: TGTGCCAGCAGTCCCCGAGGAGCGCCCAGCTCCTACAATGAGCAGTTCTTC. This translates into CASSPRGAPSSYNEQFF.

The gene calls are TRBV6-1 and TRBJ1-4, with 8 bases lining up with TRBD1. CDR1 MNHNS and CDR2 SASEGT come from the germline V gene. This CDR3 has 14 amino acids. J was trimmed by 5 bases and V by 8 bases; bases with no gene match: 7. CDR3 sequence reads: CASRWTGFNEKLFF. The CDR3 DNA is TGTGCCAGCCGCTGGACAGGGTTCAATGAAAAACTGTTTTTT.

The chain carries TRBV7-8 and TRBJ2-1; TRBD2 might be the D (5 bases). The germline CDR1 and CDR2 sequences are SGHVS and FQNEAQ. Trimming removed 5 bases from V and 9 bases from J, with 20 bases in between. The CDR3 extends over 15 amino acids. The CDR3 coding sequence is TGTGCCAGCAGCCTCTCCACCGAGGGTGTTGGTGAGCAGTTCTTC. The encoded protein is CASSLSTEGVGEQFF.

In regard to this clonotype: One end of the junction fails to match germline, which may point to a read error. CDR3 in amino acids: CANSLPSSGANVLTF. The CDR3, as DNA: TGTGCCAACAGTTTACCCAGCTCTGGGGCCAACGTCCTGACTTTC. The chain employs TRBV28 and TRBJ2-6; D not resolved. CDR3 size: 15 residues. Germline V gene data show CDR1 as MDHEN and CDR2 as SYDVKM. Full variable domain (rest looked up from reference TRBV28 and TRBJ2-6): DVKVTQSSRYLVKRTGEKVFLECVQDMDHENMFWYRQDPGLGLRLIYFSYDVKMKEKGDIPEGYSVSREKKERFSLILESASTNQTSMYLCANSLPSSGANVLTFGAGSRLTVL.

This clonotype was counted only a few times. The chain uses TRBV20-1 and TRBJ2-7; D is unclear. The CDR3 extends over 10 amino acids. Trimming took off 5 bases at V and 7 bases at J, with 9 bases between the two ends. In germline, CDR1 is DFQATT, CDR2 SNEGSKA (reference sequence). In nucleotides, the CDR3 is TGCAGTGCTCCAAATAGAGAGCAGTACTTC. It is translated as CSAPNREQYF.

On this clonotype itself: With a much larger clone just one base away, this may be a read error. The chain joins TRBV7-2 to TRBJ2-3, with TRBD2 matching 10 bases. The V segment lost 0 bases and the J segment 2 bases; nucleotides outside the gene matches: 11. The CDR3 sequence is 19 residues long. Per germline, CDR1 SGHTA and CDR2 FQGNSA. CDR3 sequence: CASSLAGASGGSITDTQYF. As DNA, the CDR3 is TGTGCCAGCAGCTTAGCCGGGGCTAGCGGGGGCTCAATCACAGATACGCAGTATTTT.

This sequence joins TRBV20-1 and TRBJ2-1; the match to TRBD2 covers 16 bases. CDR1 and CDR2 from the germline V gene are DFQATT and SNEGSKA (reference sequence). With 5 bases clipped from V and 10 bases from J, the junction kept 17 bases outside the gene matches. This CDR3 spans 18 amino acids. The CDR3 region has the DNA TGCAGTGCTTCCCAAGGGACTAGCGGGAGGGGGTGGTTGTCGGAGCAGTTCTTC. Residues: CSASQGTSGRGWLSEQFF.

V usage is TRBV25-1 and J usage is TRBJ2-2; 8 bases align to TRBD1. With 0 bases clipped from V and 1 base from J, the junction kept 7 bases outside the gene matches. Germline V lookup: CDR1 MGHDK, CDR2 SYGVNS. CDR3 length: 18 residues. CDR3 protein: CASSEYSQGTGNTGELFF. The CDR3 region has the DNA TGTGCCAGCAGTGAATATAGTCAAGGGACAGGGAACACCGGGGAGCTGTTTTTT.

This sequence joins TRBV11-2 and TRBJ2-7; 11 positions match TRBD2. Trimming at V came to 6 bases and at J to 2 bases, leaving 6 bases not matched to a gene. The V gene's germline CDR1 is SGHAT and CDR2 FQNNGV. The CDR3 has 15 amino acids. CDR3 loop: CASRTELAGAYEQYF. DNA of the CDR3: TGTGCCAGCAGAACGGAACTAGCGGGAGCCTACGAGCAGTACTTC.

The table lists this clonotype with a few counts. The chain recombines TRBV25-1 with TRBJ2-6; D remains unclear. Germline V gene data show CDR1 as MGHDK and CDR2 as SYGVNS. The CDR3 contains 17 residues. Trimming shortened V by 1 base and J by 4 bases, and 14 bases separated the two germline ends. The CDR3 region is CASSESLTGPGANVLTF. The DNA for the CDR3 is TGTGCCAGCAGTGAATCTCTAACGGGCCCGGGGGCCAACGTCCTGACTTTC.

This clonotype has a single count. This chain uses TRBV2 with TRBJ2-1; possibly TRBD1 for D (6 bases). Per the germline V gene, CDR1 is SNHLY and CDR2 is FYNNEI. Between the trimmed V and J ends, which lost 10 bases and 10 bases, there was a span of 20 bases. The CDR3 consists of 13 residues. The CDR3 protein is CATPRSQTGEQFF. As DNA, the CDR3 is TGTGCCACCCCGAGATCCCAGACAGGCGAGCAGTTCTTC.

The chain carries TRBV18 and TRBJ1-4; maybe TRBD1 (6 bases). Germline CDR1 reads KGHSH; CDR2 reads LQKENI. V lost 0 bases and J 7 bases, leaving 12 bases between the germline ends. The CDR3 has 15 residues. CDR3 sequence: CASSPPTGQREKLFF. The DNA for the CDR3 is TGTGCCAGCTCACCACCGACGGGACAACGTGAAAAACTGTTTTTT.

The J gene is TRBJ2-7, the V gene TRBV4-1; a possible D gene is TRBD2 (5 bases). V was clipped by 1 base and J by 4 bases, with 17 bases between them. This CDR3 has 16 amino acids. The germline gives CDR1 MGHRA, CDR2 YSYEKL. The CDR3 bases are TGCGCCAGCAGCCAAGTCACCACTAACGGGGAATACGAGCAGTACTTC. Its protein product is CASSQVTTNGEYEQYF.